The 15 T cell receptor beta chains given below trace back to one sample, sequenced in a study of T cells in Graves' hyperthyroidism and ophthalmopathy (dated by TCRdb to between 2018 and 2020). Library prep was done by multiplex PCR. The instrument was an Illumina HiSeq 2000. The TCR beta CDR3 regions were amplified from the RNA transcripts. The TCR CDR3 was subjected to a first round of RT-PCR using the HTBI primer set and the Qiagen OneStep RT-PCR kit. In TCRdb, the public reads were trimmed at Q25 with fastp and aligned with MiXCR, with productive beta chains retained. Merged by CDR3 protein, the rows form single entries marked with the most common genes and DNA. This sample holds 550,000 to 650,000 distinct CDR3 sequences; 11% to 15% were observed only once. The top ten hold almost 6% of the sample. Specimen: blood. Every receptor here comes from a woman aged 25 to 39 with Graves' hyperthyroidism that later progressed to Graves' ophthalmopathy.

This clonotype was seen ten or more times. The CDR3 DNA sequence: TGTGCCAGCAGCCCAATAACGGAGACCCAGTACTTC. Protein product: CASSPITETQYF. V is TRBV7-2 and J is TRBJ2-5, with D uncertain. In germline, CDR1 is SGHTA, CDR2 FQGNSA. V was trimmed by 5 bases and J by 5 bases, leaving 9 bases between them. The CDR3 spans 12 residues.

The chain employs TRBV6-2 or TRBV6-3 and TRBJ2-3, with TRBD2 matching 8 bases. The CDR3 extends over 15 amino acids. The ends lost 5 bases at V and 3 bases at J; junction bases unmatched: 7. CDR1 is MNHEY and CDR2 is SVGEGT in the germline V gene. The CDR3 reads CASSPQRGRTDTQYF. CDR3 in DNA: TGTGCCAGCAGTCCCCAGCGGGGGCGTACAGATACGCAGTATTTT.

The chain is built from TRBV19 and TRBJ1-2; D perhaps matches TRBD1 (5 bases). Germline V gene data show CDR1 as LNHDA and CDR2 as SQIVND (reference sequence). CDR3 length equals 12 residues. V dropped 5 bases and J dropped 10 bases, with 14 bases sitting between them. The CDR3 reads CASSGQGASYTF. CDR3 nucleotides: TGTGCCAGTAGTGGACAAGGGGCTTCCTACACCTTC.

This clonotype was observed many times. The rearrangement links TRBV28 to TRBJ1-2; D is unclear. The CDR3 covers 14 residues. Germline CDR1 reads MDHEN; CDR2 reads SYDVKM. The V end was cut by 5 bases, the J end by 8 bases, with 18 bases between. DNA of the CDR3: TGTGCCAGCAGTCTGGATGAGCCAGCAAAGGGCTACACCTTC. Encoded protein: CASSLDEPAKGYTF.

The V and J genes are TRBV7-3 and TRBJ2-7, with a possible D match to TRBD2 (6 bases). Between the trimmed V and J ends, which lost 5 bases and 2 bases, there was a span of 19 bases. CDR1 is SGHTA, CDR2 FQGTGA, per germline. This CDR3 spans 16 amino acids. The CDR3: CASSPAAGKGTYEQYF. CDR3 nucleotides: TGTGCCAGCAGCCCGGCGGCGGGAAAAGGAACCTACGAGCAGTACTTC.

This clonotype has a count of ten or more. The CDR3 sequence is CASSIQSGGETQYF. Written as DNA, the CDR3 is TGTGCCAGTAGTATACAAAGTGGAGGGGAGACCCAGTACTTC. This rearrangement joins TRBV19 to TRBJ2-5, with D maybe TRBD2 (6 bases). Trimming shortened V by 2 bases and J by 5 bases, and 12 bases separated the two germline ends. Germline CDR1 is LNHDA and CDR2 is SQIVND (reference sequence). The CDR3 extends over 14 amino acids.

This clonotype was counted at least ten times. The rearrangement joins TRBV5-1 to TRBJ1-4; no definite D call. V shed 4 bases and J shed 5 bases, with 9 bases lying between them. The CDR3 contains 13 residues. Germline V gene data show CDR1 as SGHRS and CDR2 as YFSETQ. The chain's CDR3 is CASSPTRNEKLFF. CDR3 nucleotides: TGCGCCAGCAGCCCTACTAGAAATGAAAAACTGTTTTTT.

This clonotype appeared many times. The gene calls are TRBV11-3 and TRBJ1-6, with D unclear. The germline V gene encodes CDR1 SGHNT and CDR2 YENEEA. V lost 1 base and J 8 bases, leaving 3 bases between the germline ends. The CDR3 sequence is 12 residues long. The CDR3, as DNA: TGTGCCAGCAGCTTAGTACATTCACCCCTCCACTTT. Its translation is CASSLVHSPLHF.

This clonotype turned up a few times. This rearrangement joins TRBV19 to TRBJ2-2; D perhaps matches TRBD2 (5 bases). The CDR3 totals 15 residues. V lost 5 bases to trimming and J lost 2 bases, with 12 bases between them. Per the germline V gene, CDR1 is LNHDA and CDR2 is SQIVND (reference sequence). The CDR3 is CASSRGDPNTGELFF. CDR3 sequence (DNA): TGTGCCAGTAGTCGGGGAGACCCAAACACCGGGGAGCTGTTTTTT.

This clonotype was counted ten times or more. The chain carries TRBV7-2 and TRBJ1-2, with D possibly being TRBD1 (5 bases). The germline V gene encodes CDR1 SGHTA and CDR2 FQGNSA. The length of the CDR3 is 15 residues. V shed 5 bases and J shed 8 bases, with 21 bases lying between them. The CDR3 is CASSPGQDMVSGYTF. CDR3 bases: TGTGCCAGCAGCCCTGGCCAGGACATGGTCTCCGGCTACACCTTC.

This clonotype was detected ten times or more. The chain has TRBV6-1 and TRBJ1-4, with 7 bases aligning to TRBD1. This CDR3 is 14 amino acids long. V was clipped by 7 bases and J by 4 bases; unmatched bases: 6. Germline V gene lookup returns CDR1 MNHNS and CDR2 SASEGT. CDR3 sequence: CASNRGNYNEKLFF. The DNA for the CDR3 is TGTGCCAGCAACAGGGGAAATTATAATGAAAAACTGTTTTTT.

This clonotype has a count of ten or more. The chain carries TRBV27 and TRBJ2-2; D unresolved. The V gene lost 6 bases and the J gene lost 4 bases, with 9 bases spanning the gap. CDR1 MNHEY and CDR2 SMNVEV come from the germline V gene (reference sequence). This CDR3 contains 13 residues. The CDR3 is CASSHEPTGELFF. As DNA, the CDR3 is TGTGCCAGCAGCCACGAACCCACCGGGGAGCTGTTTTTT.

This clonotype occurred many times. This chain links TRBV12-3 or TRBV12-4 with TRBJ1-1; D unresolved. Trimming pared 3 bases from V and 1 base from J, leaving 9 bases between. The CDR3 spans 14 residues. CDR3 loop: CASSFSPPNTEAFF. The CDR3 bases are TGTGCCAGCAGTTTTTCCCCTCCGAACACTGAAGCTTTCTTT.

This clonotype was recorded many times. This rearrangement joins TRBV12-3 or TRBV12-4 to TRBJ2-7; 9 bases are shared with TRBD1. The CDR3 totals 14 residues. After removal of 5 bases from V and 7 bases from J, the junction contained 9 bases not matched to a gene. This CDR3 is CASSPGQGFREQYF. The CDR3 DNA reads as TGTGCCAGCAGTCCGGGACAGGGATTCCGGGAGCAGTACTTC.

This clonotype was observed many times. The CDR3 DNA is TGTGCCACCAGTGATTTCTATAAAAGCGATGAGCAGTTCTTC. Its translation: CATSDFYKSDEQFF. The rearrangement links TRBV24-1 to TRBJ2-1; no firm D call. The germline V and J ends were trimmed by 1 base and 8 bases, with 11 bases remaining between them. CDR1 and CDR2 from the germline V gene are KGHDR and SFDVKD. The CDR3 contains 14 residues.